Sequencing of this TCR beta chain was carried out in a study of OX40 agonist ivuxolimab in advanced cancers. As for the study more broadly: Ivuxolimab, which targeted the costimulatory receptor OX40 (CD134), was an agonistic, fully human IgG2 monoclonal antibody. The paper describes the monotherapy dose-escalation part (N ≈ 49 patients) of the phase I trial of ivuxolimab. Partial responses were achieved by three dose-escalation patients, of whom one had hepatocellular carcinoma and two had cutaneous melanoma. The point of sequencing TCRbeta in the periphery was to test whether ivuxolimab changed TCR sequence diversity and drove clonal T-cell expansion. The dose-escalation cohort was around 84% male with a mean age of 60 years, ranging from roughly 20 to 80. Among the roughly 52 dose-escalation patients, about 20 had hepatocellular carcinoma, roughly 15 melanoma, 9 renal cell carcinoma and 9 head and neck cancer. Patients were allowed to have had prior anti-PD-1, anti-PD-L1 or anti-CTLA-4 therapy, and 30% to 40% of the dose-escalation patients had previously received checkpoint inhibitors. Intravenous ivuxolimab was administered to patients every 2 weeks at six dose levels: 0.01, 0.1, 0.3, 1.5, 3 and 10 mg/kg.

General conclusions and limits of the study: Low levels of normalized T-cell clonal expansion were also seen in some nonresponding patients. The antigen specificity of the clonally expanded peripheral T cells was not determined. On average, CD8+ T cells showed more expanded clones than CD4+ T cells after ivuxolimab. At doses of 0.1 to 3.0 mg/kg, clonal expansion of both CD4+ and CD8+ blood T cells was observed from baseline to week 6. Partial responders in the 0.1-3.0 mg/kg groups had among the lowest normalized peripheral clonal expansion, especially among CD8+ T cells.

For this clone: There is no known antigen for this receptor. Per-base quality was not reported, and no clone a single base away is much larger than it.

Genomic DNA was isolated from the sorted cells so that the TCRbeta CDR3 region could be sequenced. The immunoSEQ Assay was used for sequencing of TCRbeta CDR3 regions. This immuneACCESS table, as held by TCRdb, lists in-frame sequences with V and J called but not all clones. Of the missing ones, under half trace to an unresolved V gene in checked studies; the others have no known cause. Across this sample there are 20,000 to 25,000 clones, with about 79% seen only once. The ten largest clonotypes hold about 28% of the sample. Measured from the cysteine to the phenylalanine, the CDR3 is 15 residues long. Left in the record is the CDR3 DNA by itself, 45 bases read in frame from the first base. Unmatched junction bases come to 13, with V trimmed by 6 bases and J by 5 bases. CDR1 and CDR2 (MNHEY, SVGAGI) derive from the germline V gene. The trial excluded patients who had a history of autoimmune disease or who were on systemic immunosuppression. Peripheral blood for TCR sequencing was collected from all dose cohorts at baseline, on cycle 4 day 1, and on cycle 7 day 1. Samples were obtained from an open-label, multicenter, first-in-human phase I dose-escalation trial of ivuxolimab. Adults with locally advanced or metastatic head and neck squamous cell, hepatocellular, melanoma or renal cell carcinoma were enrolled in the trial. Before TCR sequencing, CD4+ and CD8+ T cells were separately sorted from peripheral blood.

The TCR was taken from an adult with an advanced solid tumor such as melanoma, head and neck, liver or kidney cancer. The chain is assembled from TRBV6-5 and TRBJ2-7; 7 central nucleotides agree with TRBD1. Sequencing used CD4+ or CD8+ T cells sorted from blood, obtained in a trial of the OX40 agonist ivuxolimab. The nucleotides read TGTGCCAGCAGACAAACGAAGACAGGGATTCACGAGCAGTACTTC. This is translated as CASRQTKTGIHEQYF.